The present T cell receptor (beta chain) was sequenced within a study of blood T cell repertoires in COVID-19 (dated by TCRdb to the early 2020s). With respect to the entire study: Samples covering the acute and convalescent phases of COVID-19 were provided by collaborators in the United States, Italy and Spain. The prospective study material was composed of cDNA or gDNA derived from T cells, B-cell-depleted T cells, or PBMCs. Deeply sampled blood TCRbeta repertoires from subjects exposed to, actively infected with, or recovered from COVID-19 were included in the dataset. A freely available public database, intended as a resource for researchers studying the immune response to SARS-CoV-2, is where the repertoires were released. The samples were drawn from the first 160 participants of the ongoing ImmuneRACE study and from 1,254 subjects provided by 6 global collaborators. The sample metadata nearly always contained a de-identified subject ID, COVID-19 status, age in years and sex. Where HLA class I and class II types were available, the types were taken from metadata supplied by the sample provider, not from assay-based typing.

The paper's findings and limits, for the study overall: The quantity of clinical and demographic metadata differed by source and by participant and was supplied without curation.

TCRbeta CDR3 regions were amplified from genomic DNA using the immunoSEQ Assay, a bias-controlled multiplex PCR. The authors processed their data as follows. Nucleated cell counts per sample were estimated from amplification of reference gene primers within the assay. To quantify the absolute abundance of each unique TCRbeta CDR3 rearrangement, sequence reads were collapsed and filtered. For each sample, productive Simpson clonality was calculated as the square root of Simpson's diversity index across productive rearrangements. TCRdb holds this immuneACCESS table with in-frame rearrangements only. Some clones are missing; in checked studies, unresolved V genes explain under half, and the rest has no known cause. V and J calls plus clone size are reproduced from that table; the DNA served to infer D and trimming. Across this sample there are around 50,000 clones, with roughly nine tenths seen only once. Around 20% of the sample is in the top ten clones.

Of note for this clone: Its antigen is unknown. Base qualities are not provided; no much larger clone lies one nucleotide away.

The collaborating institutions used their own protocols to collect whole blood in K2EDTA tubes. For TCRbeta analysis, collaborator samples were shipped as frozen whole blood, as isolated PBMCs, or as DNA extracted from either sample type. CDR1 and CDR2 were assigned from the germline V gene as MDHEN and SYDVKM. Inclusive of the bounding cysteine and phenylalanine, the CDR3 is 15 residues long. Of the read, only the CDR3 DNA is kept; its 45 bases are in frame from base 1. V is cut back by 2 bases and J by 5 bases, with 4 bases in the junction unmatched. Here the chain combines TRBV28 and TRBJ1-5, and 9 junctional nucleotides match TRBD1. This TCR was recovered from a man between 65 and 85 years old with active COVID-19. Sequences were obtained from peripheral blood. The CDR3 region has the sequence CASSLTGGRDQPQHF. In nucleotides, the sequence is TGTGCCAGCAGTTTAACAGGGGGCAGGGATCAGCCCCAGCATTTT.